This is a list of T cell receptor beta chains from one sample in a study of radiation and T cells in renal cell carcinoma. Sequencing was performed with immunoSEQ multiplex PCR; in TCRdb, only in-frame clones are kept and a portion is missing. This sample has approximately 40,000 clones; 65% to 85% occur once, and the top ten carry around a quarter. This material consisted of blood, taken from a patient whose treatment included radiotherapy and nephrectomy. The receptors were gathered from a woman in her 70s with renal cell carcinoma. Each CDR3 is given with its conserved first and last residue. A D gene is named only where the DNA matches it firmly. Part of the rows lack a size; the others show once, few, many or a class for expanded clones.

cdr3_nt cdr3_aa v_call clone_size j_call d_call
TGCAGCGCCCAGGAATATTCCTACACCGGGGAGCTGTTTTTT CSAQEYSYTGELFF TRBV29-1 - TRBJ2-2 -
TGTGCCAGCAGCCAAGGCACTAATCAGCCCCAGCATTTT CASSQGTNQPQHF TRBV6-5 - TRBJ1-5 -
TGCGCCAGCAGCTTGAGGCAGGCCTCTGGGGCCAACGTCCTGACTTTC CASSLRQASGANVLTF TRBV5-1 few TRBJ2-6 -
TGTGCCAGCAGCTTCTCAGGGCAGGGGTCATACGAGCAGTACTTC CASSFSGQGSYEQYF TRBV11-1 - TRBJ2-7 -
TGTGCCAGCAGCCGTAGCGGGGGTTACGAGACCCAGTACTTC CASSRSGGYETQYF TRBV4-2 - TRBJ2-5 TRBD2
TGTGCCACCAGCAGAGATCCCGGCGCCTACGAGCAGTACTTC CATSRDPGAYEQYF TRBV15 - TRBJ2-7 -
TGTGCCAGCAGTTCCCGAATAGCCTCGTCCCAGTACTTC CASSSRIASSQYF TRBV27 - TRBJ2-5 -
TGTGCCAGCAGTGAAGGAGTCAGGGGGCATCAGCCCCAGCATTTT CASSEGVRGHQPQHF TRBV6-1 - TRBJ1-5 TRBD1
TGTGCCAGCAGTCCGGGACAGGGGCTCTCTGGGGCCAACGTCCTGACTTTC CASSPGQGLSGANVLTF TRBV2 - TRBJ2-6 TRBD1
TGTGCCAGCAGCACAACCTATTCCGCAGAGACCCAGTACTTC CASSTTYSAETQYF TRBV7-6 - TRBJ2-5 -
TGTGCCAGCAGCTTGGCCCCCGGGACAGGGCACGGCTACACCTTC CASSLAPGTGHGYTF TRBV5-4 - TRBJ1-2 TRBD1
TGTGCCAGCTCGACCTTGGGACAGGGGGACGAGCAGTACTTC CASSTLGQGDEQYF TRBV18 - TRBJ2-7 TRBD1
TGCGCCAGCAGCCGGTCCGGGACAGGGTACAATGAGCAGTTCTTC CASSRSGTGYNEQFF TRBV4-3 - TRBJ2-1 TRBD1
TGTGCCAGCAGTTTATCGTCGGGGGGAAGCTATGGCTACACCTTC CASSLSSGGSYGYTF TRBV27 - TRBJ1-2 -
TGTGCCTGGAGTACAGGGGGAGCCGCTAACTATGGCTACACCTTC CAWSTGGAANYGYTF TRBV30 - TRBJ1-2 TRBD1
TGTGCCAGCAGCGCCCCGGGACTAGCGGTAAATGAGCAGTTCTTC CASSAPGLAVNEQFF TRBV9 - TRBJ2-1 TRBD2
TGTGCCAGCACCTGGGACAGGTCCATTGCCGGGGAGCTGTTTTTT CASTWDRSIAGELFF TRBV6-5 few TRBJ2-2 TRBD1
TGTGCCAGCAGCGTAGCGTCGGGGGGAGAGACCCAGTACTTC CASSVASGGETQYF TRBV9 - TRBJ2-5 TRBD2
TGTGCCAGCAGCTTAGTGCCTACTAGCGGGGGGCCCCAACAGAGCTCCTACAATGAGCAGTTCTTC CASSLVPTSGGPQQSSYNEQFF TRBV7-6 - TRBJ2-1 TRBD2
TGCGCCAGCAGTCAGCCCGCGAGGAGAGCCTACGAGCAGTACTTC CASSQPARRAYEQYF TRBV23-1 - TRBJ2-7 -
TGTGCCAGCAGCAAAGCTAGGGGAGGGATTTTAGAGCAGTTCTTC CASSKARGGILEQFF TRBV21-1 - TRBJ2-1 -
TGTGCCAGCAGCTTTACAGGGGTCCCCAACACTGAAGCTTTCTTT CASSFTGVPNTEAFF TRBV5-4 - TRBJ1-1 TRBD1